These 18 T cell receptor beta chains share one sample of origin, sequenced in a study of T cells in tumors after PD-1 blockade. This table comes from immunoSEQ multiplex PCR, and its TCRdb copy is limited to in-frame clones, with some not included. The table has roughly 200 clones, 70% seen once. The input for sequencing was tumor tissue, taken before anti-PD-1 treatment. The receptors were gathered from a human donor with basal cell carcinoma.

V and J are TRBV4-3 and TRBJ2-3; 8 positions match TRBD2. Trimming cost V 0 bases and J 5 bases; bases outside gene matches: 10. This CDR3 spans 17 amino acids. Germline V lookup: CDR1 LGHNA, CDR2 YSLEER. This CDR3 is CASSQDPTGGGEDTQYF. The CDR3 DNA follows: TGCGCCAGCAGCCAAGATCCTACGGGAGGGGGGGAAGATACGCAGTATTTT.

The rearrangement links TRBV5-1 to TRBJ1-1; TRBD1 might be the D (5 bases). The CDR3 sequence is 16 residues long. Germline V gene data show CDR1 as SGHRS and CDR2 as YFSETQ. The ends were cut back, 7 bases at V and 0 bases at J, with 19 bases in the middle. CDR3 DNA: TGCGCCAGCCTCCCAACCCCAGGGCCCATGAACACTGAAGCTTTCTTT. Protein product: CASLPTPGPMNTEAFF.

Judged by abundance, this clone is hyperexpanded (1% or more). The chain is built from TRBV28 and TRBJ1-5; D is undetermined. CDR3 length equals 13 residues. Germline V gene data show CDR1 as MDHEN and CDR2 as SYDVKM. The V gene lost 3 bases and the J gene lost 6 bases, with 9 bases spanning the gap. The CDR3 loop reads CASSLGLVQPQHF. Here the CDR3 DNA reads TGTGCCAGCAGTTTGGGATTGGTTCAGCCCCAGCATTTT. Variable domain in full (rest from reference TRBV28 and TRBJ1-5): DVKVTQSSRYLVKRTGEKVFLECVQDMDHENMFWYRQDPGLGLRLIYFSYDVKMKEKGDIPEGYSVSREKKERFSLILESASTNQTSMYLCASSLGLVQPQHFGDGTRLSIL.

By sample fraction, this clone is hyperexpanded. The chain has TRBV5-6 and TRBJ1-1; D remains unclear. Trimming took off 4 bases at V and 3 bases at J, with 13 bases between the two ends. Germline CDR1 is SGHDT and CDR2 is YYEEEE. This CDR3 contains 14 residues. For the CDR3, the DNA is TGTGCCAGCAGCCCACTTATGAGGGACACTGAAGCTTTCTTT. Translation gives CASSPLMRDTEAFF.

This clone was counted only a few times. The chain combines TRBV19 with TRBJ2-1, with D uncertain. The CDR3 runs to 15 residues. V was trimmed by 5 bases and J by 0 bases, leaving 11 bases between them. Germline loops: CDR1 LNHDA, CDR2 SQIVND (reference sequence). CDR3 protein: CASSLDGSSYNEQFF. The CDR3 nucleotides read TGTGCCAGTAGTTTGGACGGCAGCTCCTACAATGAGCAGTTCTTC.

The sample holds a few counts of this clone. CDR3 sequence: CASSPRPSDTQYF. The CDR3 coding sequence is TGTGCCAGCAGTCCCAGACCCTCCGATACGCAGTATTTT. The V gene is TRBV7-8, the J gene TRBJ2-3; D is uncertain. Trimming removed 6 bases from V and 6 bases from J, with 13 bases in between. This CDR3 spans 13 amino acids. CDR1 is SGHVS and CDR2 is FQNEAQ in the germline V gene.

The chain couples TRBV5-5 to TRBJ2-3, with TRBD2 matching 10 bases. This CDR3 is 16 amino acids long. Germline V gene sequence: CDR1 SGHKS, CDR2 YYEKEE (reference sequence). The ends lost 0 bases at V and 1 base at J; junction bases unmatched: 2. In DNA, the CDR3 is TGTGCCAGCAGCTTGGAGGGGACTAGCGGCACAGATACGCAGTATTTT. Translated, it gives CASSLEGTSGTDTQYF.

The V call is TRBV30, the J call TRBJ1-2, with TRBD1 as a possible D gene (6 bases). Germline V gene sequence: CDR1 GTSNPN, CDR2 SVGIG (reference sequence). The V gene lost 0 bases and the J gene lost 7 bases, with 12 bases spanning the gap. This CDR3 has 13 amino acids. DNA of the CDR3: TGTGCCTGGAGTGTACGCAGGGGAGGTGGCTACACCTTC. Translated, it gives CAWSVRRGGGYTF.

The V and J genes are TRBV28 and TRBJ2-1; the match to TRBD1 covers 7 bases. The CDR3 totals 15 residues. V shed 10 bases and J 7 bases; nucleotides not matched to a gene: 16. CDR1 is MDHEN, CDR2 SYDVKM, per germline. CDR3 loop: CATDPGQGDLNEQFF. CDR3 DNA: TGTGCCACCGACCCCGGGCAGGGGGACCTTAATGAGCAGTTCTTC.

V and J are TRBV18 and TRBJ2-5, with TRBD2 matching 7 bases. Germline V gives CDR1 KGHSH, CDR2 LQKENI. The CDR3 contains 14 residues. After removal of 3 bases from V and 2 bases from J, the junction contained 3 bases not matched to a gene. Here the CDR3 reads CASSPKAGQETQYF. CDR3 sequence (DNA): TGTGCCAGCTCACCCAAAGCGGGACAAGAGACCCAGTACTTC.

CDR3 residues: CASSFYRGSTDTQYF. CDR3 nucleotides: TGTGCCAGCAGCTTTTACAGGGGTAGCACAGATACGCAGTATTTT. V gene TRBV7-2 combines with J gene TRBJ2-3; TRBD1 matches 7 bases. The CDR3 runs to 15 residues. Germline trimming cut 3 bases from V and 0 bases from J; bases unmatched to any gene: 3. Germline V gene lookup returns CDR1 SGHTA and CDR2 FQGNSA.

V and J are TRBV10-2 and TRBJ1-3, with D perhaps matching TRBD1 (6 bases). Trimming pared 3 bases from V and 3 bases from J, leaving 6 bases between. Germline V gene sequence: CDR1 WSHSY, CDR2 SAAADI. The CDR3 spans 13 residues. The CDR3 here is CASSDRGGNTIYF. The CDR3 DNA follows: TGCGCCAGCAGTGACAGGGGTGGAAACACCATATATTTT.

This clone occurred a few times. The CDR3 DNA is TGTGCCAGCAGTGAAGGGTCCGAGGACACTGAAGCTTTCTTT. Encoded protein: CASSEGSEDTEAFF. This chain uses TRBV6-1 with TRBJ1-1; D is undetermined. Per the germline V gene, CDR1 is MNHNS and CDR2 is SASEGT. The CDR3 runs 14 residues. Trimming left V 1 base short and J 3 bases short, with 9 bases between.

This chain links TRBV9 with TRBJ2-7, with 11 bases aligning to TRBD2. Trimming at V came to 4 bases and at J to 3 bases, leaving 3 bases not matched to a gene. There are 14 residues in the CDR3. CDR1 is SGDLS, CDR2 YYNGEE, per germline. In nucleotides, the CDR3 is TGTGCCAGCAGCTTTACTAGCGGGAGCTACGAGCAGTACTTC. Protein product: CASSFTSGSYEQYF.

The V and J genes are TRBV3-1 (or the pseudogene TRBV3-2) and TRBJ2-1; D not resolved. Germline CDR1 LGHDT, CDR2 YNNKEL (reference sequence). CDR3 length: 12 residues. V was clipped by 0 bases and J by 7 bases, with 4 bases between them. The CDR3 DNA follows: TGTGCCAGCAGCCAAGAGGCGAATGAGCAGTTCTTC. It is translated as CASSQEANEQFF.

This CDR3 reads CASSLDRTSLAGELFF. The CDR3 DNA follows: TGCGCCAGCAGCTTGGACCGGACTAGTCTTGCCGGGGAGCTGTTTTTT. The chain has TRBV5-1 and TRBJ2-2; 7 bases match TRBD2. The CDR3 is 16 amino acids. Germline values: CDR1 SGHRS, CDR2 YFSETQ. The junction had 8 bases not matched to a gene; V was cut back by 0 bases and J by 6 bases.

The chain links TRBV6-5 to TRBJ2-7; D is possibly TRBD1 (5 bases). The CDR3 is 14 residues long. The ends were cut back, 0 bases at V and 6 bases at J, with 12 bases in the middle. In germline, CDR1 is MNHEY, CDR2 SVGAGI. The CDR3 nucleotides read TGTGCCAGCAGTTACTCGGGGCAGGCTGCCGAGCAGTACTTC. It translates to CASSYSGQAAEQYF.

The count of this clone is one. The chain's CDR3 is CASSLGQLGYTF. CDR3 nucleotides: TGTGCCAGCAGCTTAGGACAGTTAGGCTACACCTTC. The chain uses TRBV7-9 and TRBJ1-2; tentatively, D is TRBD1 (5 bases). CDR3 length: 12 amino acids. Germline CDR1 is SEHNR and CDR2 is FQNEAQ (reference sequence). Trimming removed 1 base at V and 8 bases at J, with 8 bases between.